This record covers a single T cell receptor (beta chain). The V end was cut by 3 bases, the J end by 3 bases, with 14 bases between. CDR3 length equals 15 residues. Germline CDR1 SGHDT, CDR2 YYEEEE. Profiled with immunoSEQ multiplex PCR; TCRdb holds only in-frame clones, not every one. The sample lists under 11,000 clones, roughly three fifths occurring once. This sample's treatment: treatment-naive control, cytoreductive nephrectomy. The record originates from a study of radiation and T cells in renal cell carcinoma. This TCR was sampled from a man aged 35-49 years with renal cell carcinoma. V is TRBV5-6 and J is TRBJ2-3, with unresolved D. Specimen: tumor tissue, collected from a patient whose treatment was nephrectomy without radiotherapy. CDR3 in amino acids: CASSYGPSSTDTQYF. CDR3 DNA sequence: TGTGCCAGCAGCTACGGACCCTCATCGACAGATACGCAGTATTTT.